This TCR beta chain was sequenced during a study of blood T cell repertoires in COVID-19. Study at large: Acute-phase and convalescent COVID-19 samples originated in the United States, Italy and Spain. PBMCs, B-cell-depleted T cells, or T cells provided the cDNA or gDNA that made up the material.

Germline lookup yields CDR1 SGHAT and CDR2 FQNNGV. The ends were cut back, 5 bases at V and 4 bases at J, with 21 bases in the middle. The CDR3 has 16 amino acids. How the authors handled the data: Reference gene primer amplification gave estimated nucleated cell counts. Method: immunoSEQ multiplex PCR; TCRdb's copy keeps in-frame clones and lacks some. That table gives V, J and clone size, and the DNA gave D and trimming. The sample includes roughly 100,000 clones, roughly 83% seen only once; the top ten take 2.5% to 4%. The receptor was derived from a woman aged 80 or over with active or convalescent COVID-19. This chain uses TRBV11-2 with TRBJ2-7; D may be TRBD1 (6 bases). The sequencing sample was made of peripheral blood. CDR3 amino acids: CASSPLIGQMSYEQYF. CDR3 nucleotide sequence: TGTGCCAGCAGCCCTCTAATCGGACAGATGAGTTACGAGCAGTACTTC.